This is a list of T cell receptor beta chains from one sample in a study of read filtering for tumor transcriptome and immune sequencing. MiXCR, run by TCRdb on the reads, gives a single entry per CDR3 protein. This sample has 35,000 to 40,000 distinct CDR3 sequences, with around 15% found just once. Sequencing was done on a sample of a population of CD138-negative cells sorted from bone marrow. Every receptor here comes from a donor older than 35 with multiple myeloma. Each CDR3 is given with its conserved first and last residue. D genes are given only for firm matches. For some rows the clone size is stated as once, few or many, or as a class when expanded; others skip it.

>TRBJ2-7|many|TRBD2|TRBV27
TGTGCCAGCCGGTCTAGCGGGACCTACGAGCAGTACTTC
CASRSSGTYEQYF
>TRBJ2-1|many|TRBD2|TRBV19
TGTGCCAGTAGTAACGGACTAGCGTCCGGCAATGAGCAGTTCTTC
CASSNGLASGNEQFF
>TRBJ1-6|many|.|TRBV6-5
TGTGCCAGCAGTCTCTCCCGGAACTCCTATAATTCACCCCTCCACTTT
CASSLSRNSYNSPLHF
>TRBJ2-6|.|.|TRBV2
TGTGCCAGCTCGGCCCCCTCTGGGGCCAACGTCCTGACTTTC
CASSAPSGANVLTF
>TRBJ1-5|many|.|TRBV12-3/TRBV12-4
TGTGCCAGCTCGAGTGCAGGGGTGGGCAATCAGCCCCAGCATTTT
CASSSAGVGNQPQHF
>TRBJ2-3|many|.|TRBV7-6
TGTGCCAGCAGCGCTTCAGGGCTCACAGATACGCAGTATTTT
CASSASGLTDTQYF
>TRBJ1-1|many|.|TRBV6-8
TGTGCCAGCAGTTACCTGAGAAGCTGCACTGAAGCTTTCTTT
CASSYLRSCTEAFF
>TRBJ2-1|many|TRBD2|TRBV7-9
TGTGCCAGCAGCTTCCTAGCGGGAAGAGTAGATGAGCAGTTCTTC
CASSFLAGRVDEQFF
>TRBJ2-3|many|.|TRBV28
TGTGCCAGCAGTTACGATAGCACAGATACGCAGTATTTT
CASSYDSTDTQYF
>TRBJ2-7|many|.|TRBV12-3/TRBV12-4
TGTGCCAGCAGTTTGACAGGACGGGCGGGGGAGCAGTACTTC
CASSLTGRAGEQYF
>TRBJ1-5|many|TRBD1|TRBV7-8
TGTGCCAGCAGCTTAGGGACAGGGCTAAGCAATCAGCCCCAGCATTTT
CASSLGTGLSNQPQHF
>TRBJ1-1|many|.|TRBV6-5
TGTGCCAGCAGTTACTTAACCGGGGGGACTGAAGCTTTCTTT
CASSYLTGGTEAFF
>TRBJ1-1|few|TRBD1|TRBV3-1
TGTGCCAGCAGCCAAGGGGACAGGAGTGAAGCTTTCTTT
CASSQGDRSEAFF
>TRBJ2-5|.|.|TRBV3-1
TGTGCCAGCAGCCAACTAGGGGAGACCCAGTACTTC
CASSQLGETQYF
>TRBJ2-5|many|.|TRBV7-2
TGTGCCAGCAGCTCGGGGCTGGGGGCAGAGACCCAGTACTTC
CASSSGLGAETQYF
>TRBJ2-1|many|.|TRBV7-6
TGTGCCAGCAGCTTAGCAGGGGGGGTGAATGAGCAGTTCTTC
CASSLAGGVNEQFF
>TRBJ2-3|many|TRBD2|TRBV12-3/TRBV12-4
TGTGCCAGCAGTTCCACCAGCGGGGTGGTGGGCACAGATACGCAGTATTTT
CASSSTSGVVGTDTQYF
>TRBJ2-7|many|TRBD1|TRBV5-1
TGCGCCAGCAGCTTGGATACAGGGGGTGTTAGCTCCTACGAGCAGTACTTC
CASSLDTGGVSSYEQYF
>TRBJ1-5|many|TRBD1|TRBV4-1
TGCGCCAGCAGCAAGGGGGCAGTAGGTAATCAGCCCCAGCATTTT
CASSKGAVGNQPQHF
>TRBJ2-6|many|.|TRBV5-1
TGCGCCAGCAGGTTTGGACAGCCCTCTGGGGCCAACGTCCTGACTTTC
CASRFGQPSGANVLTF
>TRBJ1-1|many|TRBD1|TRBV9
TGTGCCAGCAGCCCGCGACAGGGCCGGAACACTGAAGCTTTCTTT
CASSPRQGRNTEAFF
>TRBJ2-3|.|TRBD2|TRBV7-9
TGTGCCAGCAGTACGACTAGCGGGAGGCCGAAATCCACTAGCACAGATACGCAGTATTTT
CASSTTSGRPKSTSTDTQYF
>TRBJ2-1|many|.|TRBV7-2
TGTGCCAGCAGCTTACCCCTTCGCAATGAGCAGTTCTTC
CASSLPLRNEQFF
>TRBJ2-2|many|.|TRBV7-3
TGTGCCAGCAGTCCCCACTATACCGGGGAGCTGTTTTTT
CASSPHYTGELFF
>TRBJ1-1|many|TRBD1|TRBV28
TGTGCCAGCAGTCCGGGACAGGGGAACACTGAAGCTTTCTTT
CASSPGQGNTEAFF
>TRBJ2-1|.|.|TRBV29-1
TGCAGCGCACGGACAGACAACAATGAGCAGTTCTTC
CSARTDNNEQFF
>TRBJ2-6|few|.|TRBV20-1
TGCAGTGCTAGATTCAGCTCTGGGGCCAACGTCCTGACTTTC
CSARFSSGANVLTF
>TRBJ2-7|many|TRBD1|TRBV5-1
TGCGCCAGCAGCTTGGACGGGACAGGGCTTGGCGAGCAGTACTTC
CASSLDGTGLGEQYF
>TRBJ2-2|few|TRBD2|TRBV20-1
TGCAGTGCTATGGGACTAGCCGAGAACACCGGGGAGCTGTTTTTT
CSAMGLAENTGELFF
>TRBJ1-2|.|TRBD1|TRBV7-2
TGTGCCAGCAGCTTGGGGCCGGGACAGTTCTATGGCTACACCTTC
CASSLGPGQFYGYTF
>TRBJ1-5|many|.|TRBV7-2
TGTGCCAGCAGCTTACATAGCAATCAGCCCCAGCATTTT
CASSLHSNQPQHF
>TRBJ2-2|.|TRBD2|TRBV7-6
TGTGCCAGCAGCTTAGTGGTGCGGGAGGACACCGGGGAGCTGTTTTTT
CASSLVVREDTGELFF
>TRBJ1-1|.|.|TRBV28
TGTGCCAGCAGGCTTGGGGGTCCTGAAGCTTTCTTT
CASRLGGPEAFF
>TRBJ2-1|.|TRBD2|TRBV13
TGTACCAGCAGCCCCAATCTAGCGGGGGGCAATGAGCAGCTCTTC
CTSSPNLAGGNEQLF
>TRBJ1-5|.|TRBD1|TRBV20-1
TGCAGTGCCACGGACAGGAATCCGCCCCAGCATTTT
CSATDRNPPQHF
>TRBJ2-1|many|TRBD2|TRBV24-1
TGTGCCACCAGTGATCCCGGACTAGTAGGAGCGTCCTACAATGAGCAGTTCTTC
CATSDPGLVGASYNEQFF
>TRBJ2-1|many|TRBD2|TRBV7-2
TGTGCCAGCAGCTTAGAAGCGGGGTACAATGAGCAGTTCTTC
CASSLEAGYNEQFF
>TRBJ2-7|many|.|TRBV6-1
TGTGCCAGCAGTGAAATACGTGGGGGCGAGCAGTACTTC
CASSEIRGGEQYF
>TRBJ2-7|few|TRBD1|TRBV6-2/TRBV6-3
TGTGCCAGCAGTTGGCAGGGGGTCTCTGACGAGCAGTACTTC
CASSWQGVSDEQYF
>TRBJ2-5|once|TRBD2|TRBV18
TGTGCCAGCTCACCCGGCGCGGGAGGGGGAGAGGCCCAGTACTTC
CASSPGAGGGEAQYF
>TRBJ2-1|many|TRBD1|TRBV7-3
TGTGCCAGCAGCAGACCGGGACAGTTTGAGCAGTTCTTC
CASSRPGQFEQFF